Presented here are 28 T cell receptor beta chains from one specimen sequenced in a study of blood T cell repertoires in COVID-19. Sequencing was performed with immunoSEQ multiplex PCR; in TCRdb, only in-frame clones are kept and a portion is missing. Altogether 250,000 to 350,000 clones are present, 92% being singletons, with the ten largest covering around a sixth. The specimen sequenced was PBMCs or T cells enriched from blood (not recorded which). These receptors originate from a young woman who had recovered from COVID-19.

The V and J genes are TRBV3-1 (or the pseudogene TRBV3-2) and TRBJ2-5, with D tentatively TRBD1 (5 bases). V was clipped by 0 bases and J by 2 bases, with 10 bases between them. This CDR3 has 15 amino acids. Germline assignment: CDR1 LGHDT and CDR2 YNNKEL (reference sequence). The CDR3, as DNA: TGTGCCAGCAGCCAAGAGGGGCTAGTTCAAGAGACCCAGTACTTC. Translated: CASSQEGLVQETQYF.

The chain is built from TRBV6-1 and TRBJ1-5; no firm D call. Germline V gene lookup returns CDR1 MNHNS and CDR2 SASEGT. This CDR3 contains 13 residues. V shed 2 bases and J shed 7 bases, with 9 bases lying between them. The CDR3 nucleotides read TGTGCCAGCAGTGAAAACTACGGACAGCCCCAGCATTTT. As protein: CASSENYGQPQHF.

This clone turned up a few times. The chain couples TRBV6-5 to TRBJ1-2; no clear D gene. Trimming removed 6 bases from V and 8 bases from J, with 16 bases in between. In germline, CDR1 is MNHEY, CDR2 SVGAGI. This CDR3 region has 13 residues. The CDR3 loop reads CASSRGLLVGYTF. The DNA for the CDR3 is TGTGCCAGCAGCCGCGGTTTACTCGTCGGCTACACCTTC.

The chain carries TRBV2 and TRBJ1-1; D possibly corresponds to TRBD1 (5 bases). Germline V CDR1 and CDR2: SNHLY, FYNNEI. CDR3 length: 14 residues. Trimming stripped 0 bases from V and 11 bases from J, with 16 bases between. The CDR3 bases are TGTGCCAGCAGTGAAGCCACCGGGGGAGGGAGGGCTTTCTTT. Translating gives CASSEATGGGRAFF. The full variable domain, completed using reference TRBV2 and TRBJ1-1, is EPEVTQTPSHQVTQMGQEVILRCVPISNHLYFYWYRQILGQKVEFLVSFYNNEISEKSEIFDDQFSVERPDGSNFTLKIRSTKLEDSAMYFCASSEATGGGRAFFGQGTRLTVV.

The CDR3 protein is CASSYSNLPIGVGYTF. As DNA, the CDR3 is TGTGCCAGCAGTTACTCGAACCTACCCATCGGGGTTGGCTACACCTTC. The chain recombines TRBV6-5 with TRBJ1-2; D gene ambiguous. The V gene's germline CDR1 is MNHEY and CDR2 SVGAGI. The CDR3 consists of 16 residues. V lost 0 bases, J lost 7 bases, and 18 bases lay in between.

V is TRBV18 and J is TRBJ1-3; the D is unclear. The V gene lost 3 bases and the J gene lost 0 bases, with 15 bases spanning the gap. This CDR3 contains 17 residues. CDR1 KGHSH and CDR2 LQKENI come from the germline V gene. Written as DNA, the CDR3 is TGTGCCAGCTCACCCCTTCAACCCCACGGCTCTGGAAACACCATATATTTT. Its protein product is CASSPLQPHGSGNTIYF.

The V and J genes are TRBV2 and TRBJ1-2; D gene uncertain. Trimming removed 7 bases from V and 4 bases from J, with 16 bases in between. This CDR3 spans 14 amino acids. Germline V gene sequence: CDR1 SNHLY, CDR2 FYNNEI. The chain's CDR3 is CASTRLGSRYGYTF. The CDR3 DNA sequence: TGTGCCAGCACGAGGCTCGGGTCTCGCTATGGCTACACCTTC.

The J gene is TRBJ2-4, the V gene TRBV27, with D perhaps matching TRBD2 (6 bases). V was cut by 5 bases and J by 7 bases, with 12 bases left in between. The CDR3 extends over 13 amino acids. Germline-derived CDR1 and CDR2 are MNHEY and SMNVEV (reference sequence). The CDR3: CASSPGASNIQYF. DNA for the CDR3: TGTGCCAGCAGTCCGGGAGCCTCGAACATTCAGTACTTC.

On this clone itself: At one end, the junction sequence differs from germline, possibly due to a read error. This sequence joins TRBV19 and TRBJ2-6; D is possibly TRBD1 (6 bases). Germline-derived CDR1 and CDR2 are LNHDA and SQIVND (reference sequence). The CDR3 covers 17 residues. Here the CDR3 reads CASCITGSSSGANVLTF. The CDR3, as DNA: TGTGCCAGTTGTATTACAGGGTCGAGCTCTGGGGCCAACGTCCTGACTTTC. Using reference TRBV19 and TRBJ2-6 for the parts outside the CDR3, the full variable domain is DGGITQSPKYLFRKEGQNVTLSCEQNLNHDAMYWYRQDPGQGLRLIYYSQIVNDFQKGDIAEGYSVSREKKESFPLTVTSAQKNPTAFYLCASCITGSSSGANVLTFGAGSRLTVL.

V usage is TRBV5-4 and J usage is TRBJ2-3; TRBD1 agrees at 7 bases. Germline V gives CDR1 SGHNT, CDR2 YYREEE (reference sequence). V dropped 4 bases and J dropped 2; count of bases not matched to a gene: 4. This CDR3 comprises 14 residues. The CDR3 protein is CASSRQGPTDTQYF. Here the CDR3 DNA reads TGTGCCAGCAGCCGACAGGGCCCCACAGATACGCAGTATTTT.

CDR3 in amino acids: CAIYDKGSNEQYF. CDR3 nucleotides: TGTGCCATCTACGACAAGGGGTCCAACGAGCAGTACTTC. The V and J genes are TRBV10-3 and TRBJ2-7, with D perhaps TRBD1 (5 bases). This CDR3 is 13 amino acids long. The germline CDR1 and CDR2 sequences are ENHRY and SYGVKD. Trimming removed 8 bases at V and 5 bases at J, with 16 bases between.

The rearrangement uses TRBV9 and TRBJ2-5; 8 positions match TRBD2. This CDR3 has 14 amino acids. Trimming took 1 base from V and 9 from J; bases not matched to a gene: 8. The germline CDR1 and CDR2 sequences are SGDLS and YYNGEE. CDR3 DNA: TGTGCCAGCAGCGTAACCGGGAGGGTGGCGCCCCAGTACTTC. It yields the protein CASSVTGRVAPQYF.

The genes are TRBV5-4 and TRBJ2-7; TRBD1 matches 8 bases. Germline V lookup: CDR1 SGHNT, CDR2 YYREEE (reference sequence). The V gene end was trimmed by 0 bases and the J gene end by 5 bases; junction bases not matched to a gene: 4. The CDR3 contains 14 residues. The CDR3, as DNA: TGTGCCAGCAGCTTGGCAGGGGGCGTCGACGAGCAGTACTTC. It is translated as CASSLAGGVDEQYF.

The CDR3 region has the DNA TGCGCCAGCAGCGGGGGACAGGGGGGTGATTCACCCCTCCACTTT. Translation gives CASSGGQGGDSPLHF. The V call is TRBV5-1, the J call TRBJ1-6; 11 nucleotides match TRBD1. This CDR3 contains 15 residues. The ends lost 4 bases at V and 8 bases at J; junction bases unmatched: 5. Per the germline V gene, CDR1 is SGHRS and CDR2 is YFSETQ.

The chain joins TRBV19 to TRBJ2-1, with D possibly being TRBD2 (6 bases). Germline V gene data show CDR1 as LNHDA and CDR2 as SQIVND (reference sequence). With 7 bases removed from V and 0 bases from J, the gap between germline ends came to 10 bases. The CDR3 spans 14 residues. CDR3 region: CASKRGNSYNEQFF. DNA for the CDR3: TGTGCCAGTAAGCGCGGGAACTCCTACAATGAGCAGTTCTTC.

The gene calls are TRBV5-1 and TRBJ1-4, with no clear D. Trimming removed 3 bases from V and 5 bases from J, with 11 bases in between. The CDR3 has 14 amino acids. Germline assignment: CDR1 SGHRS and CDR2 YFSETQ. The CDR3 here is CASSSSSSNEKLFF. CDR3 coding DNA: TGCGCCAGCAGCTCGAGTTCGTCAAATGAAAAACTGTTTTTT.

This clone was recorded once. The chain links TRBV28 to TRBJ1-2; TRBD1 matches 7 bases. The CDR3 length is 15 residues. CDR1 and CDR2 (germline): MDHEN, SYDVKM. Trimming took 6 bases from V and 0 from J; bases not matched to a gene: 7. CDR3 sequence (DNA): TGTGCCAGCAGGCCGACAGGGACCACTAACTATGGCTACACCTTC. Translation: CASRPTGTTNYGYTF.

The genes are TRBV19 and TRBJ1-5; 8 nucleotides match TRBD1. CDR3 length: 15 residues. Unmatched junction bases numbered 6, after V lost 6 bases and J lost 2 bases. CDR1 and CDR2 from the germline V gene are LNHDA and SQIVND (reference sequence). The CDR3 DNA follows: TGTGCCAGTAGCGTCAGGGGGCGCCGCAATCAGCCCCAGCATTTT. Encoded protein: CASSVRGRRNQPQHF.

The chain recombines TRBV6-2 or TRBV6-3 with TRBJ2-5; possible D gene TRBD1, 6 bases. Germline CDR1 MNHEY, CDR2 SVGEGT. V gave up 2 bases and J gave up 5 bases, with 12 bases separating them. The CDR3 is made up of 14 amino acids. The CDR3 sequence: CASSYDRLGETQYF. The CDR3 DNA reads TGTGCCAGCAGTTACGACAGGCTTGGGGAGACCCAGTACTTC.

The rearrangement links TRBV7-8 to TRBJ2-7; TRBD1 matches at 8 bases. Germline loops: CDR1 SGHVS, CDR2 FQNEAQ. The CDR3 is 17 amino acids. Trimming removed 1 base from V and 2 bases from J; junction bases left unmatched: 10. The CDR3 reads CASSLGLGTGDAYEQYF. The DNA of the CDR3 is TGTGCCAGCAGCTTAGGTTTAGGGACAGGCGATGCCTACGAGCAGTACTTC.

V gene TRBV6-5 combines with J gene TRBJ2-2, with D maybe TRBD1 (5 bases). V was shortened by 5 bases and J by 0 bases, with 10 bases between the two germline ends. Germline lookup yields CDR1 MNHEY and CDR2 SVGAGI. The CDR3 is 15 residues long. CDR3: CASSRQSSNTGELFF. For the CDR3, the DNA is TGTGCCAGCAGTCGACAGTCTTCGAACACCGGGGAGCTGTTTTTT.

The rearrangement uses TRBV7-2 and TRBJ1-3; TRBD1 might be the D (5 bases). Germline V gene data show CDR1 as SGHTA and CDR2 as FQGNSA. The length of the CDR3 is 16 residues. V lost 5 bases, J lost 0 bases, and 14 bases lay in between. DNA of the CDR3: TGTGCCAGCAGCCATCACCGGGACTACTCTGGAAACACCATATATTTT. Protein product: CASSHHRDYSGNTIYF.

The chain recombines TRBV2 with TRBJ1-1; D ambiguous. The V gene's germline CDR1 is SNHLY and CDR2 FYNNEI. This CDR3 is built from 13 residues. The V and J ends lost 4 bases and 11 bases respectively, with 17 bases between them. The CDR3 DNA is TGTGCCAGCAGTGTAAGACACCCAACGGTGGCTTTCTTT. Translating it yields CASSVRHPTVAFF.

The CDR3 sequence: CASSLQTGGYGYTF. The CDR3 DNA reads TGTGCCAGCAGCTTACAGACAGGCGGATATGGCTACACCTTC. The V call is TRBV7-2, the J call TRBJ1-2, with D maybe TRBD1 (6 bases). The length of the CDR3 is 14 residues. V lost 2 bases to trimming and J lost 5 bases, with 12 bases between them. The germline V gene has CDR1 SGHTA and CDR2 FQGNSA.

V and J are TRBV9 and TRBJ2-7; D might be TRBD2 (5 bases). The CDR3 consists of 14 residues. V was shortened by 2 bases and J by 0 bases, with 9 bases between the two germline ends. Germline-derived CDR1 and CDR2 are SGDLS and YYNGEE. The CDR3: CASSVGDISYEQYF. The CDR3 nucleotides read TGTGCCAGCAGCGTCGGGGATATCTCCTACGAGCAGTACTTC.

This rearrangement joins TRBV3-1 (or the pseudogene TRBV3-2) to TRBJ2-3; no definite D call. Germline V gene sequence: CDR1 LGHDT, CDR2 YNNKEL (reference sequence). Trimming pared 2 bases from V and 2 bases from J, leaving 14 bases between. The CDR3 totals 16 residues. DNA for the CDR3: TGTGCCAGCAGCCAAAATTTGCCCGCACTCACAGATACGCAGTATTTT. Encoded protein: CASSQNLPALTDTQYF.

This chain uses TRBV5-5 with TRBJ1-2, with D unresolved. The CDR3 is made up of 13 amino acids. Trimming stripped 4 bases from V and 4 bases from J, with 11 bases between. The germline V gene encodes CDR1 SGHKS and CDR2 YYEKEE (reference sequence). CDR3: CASSPLHTYGYTF. The CDR3 nucleotides are TGTGCCAGCAGCCCTCTCCACACCTATGGCTACACCTTC. Filled out from reference TRBV5-5 and TRBJ1-2, the complete variable domain reads DAGVTQSPTHLIKTRGQQVTLRCSPISGHKSVSWYQQVLGQGPQFIFQYYEKEERGRGNFPDRFSARQFPNYSSELNVNALLLGDSALYLCASSPLHTYGYTFGSGTRLTVV.

This rearrangement joins TRBV7-8 to TRBJ2-7; 8 bases are shared with TRBD1. There are 15 residues in the CDR3. Germline V gives CDR1 SGHVS, CDR2 FQNEAQ. Unmatched junction bases numbered 8, after V lost 5 bases and J lost 2 bases. CDR3 region: CASSLQGGATYEQYF. The CDR3 DNA reads TGTGCCAGCAGCCTACAGGGGGGAGCAACCTACGAGCAGTACTTC.